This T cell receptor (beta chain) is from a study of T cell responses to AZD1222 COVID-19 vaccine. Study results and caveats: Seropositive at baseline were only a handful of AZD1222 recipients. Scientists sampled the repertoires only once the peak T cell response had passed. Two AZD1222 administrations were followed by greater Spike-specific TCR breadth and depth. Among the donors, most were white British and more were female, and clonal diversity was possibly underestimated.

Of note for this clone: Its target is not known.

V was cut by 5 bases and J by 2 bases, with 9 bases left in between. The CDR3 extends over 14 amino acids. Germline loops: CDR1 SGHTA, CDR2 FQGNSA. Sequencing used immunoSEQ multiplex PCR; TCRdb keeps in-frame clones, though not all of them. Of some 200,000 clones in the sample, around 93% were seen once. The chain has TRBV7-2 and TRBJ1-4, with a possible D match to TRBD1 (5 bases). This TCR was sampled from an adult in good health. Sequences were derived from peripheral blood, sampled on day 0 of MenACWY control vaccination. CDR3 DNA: TGTGCCAGCAGCATGGGGGGGACTAATGAAAAACTGTTTTTT. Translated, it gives CASSMGGTNEKLFF. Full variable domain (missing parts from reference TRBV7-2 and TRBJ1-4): GAGVSQSPSNKVTEKGKDVELRCDPISGHTALYWYRQSLGQGLEFLIYFQGNSAPDKSGLPSDRFSAERTGGSVSTLTIQRTQQEDSAVYLCASSMGGTNEKLFFGSGTQLSVL.